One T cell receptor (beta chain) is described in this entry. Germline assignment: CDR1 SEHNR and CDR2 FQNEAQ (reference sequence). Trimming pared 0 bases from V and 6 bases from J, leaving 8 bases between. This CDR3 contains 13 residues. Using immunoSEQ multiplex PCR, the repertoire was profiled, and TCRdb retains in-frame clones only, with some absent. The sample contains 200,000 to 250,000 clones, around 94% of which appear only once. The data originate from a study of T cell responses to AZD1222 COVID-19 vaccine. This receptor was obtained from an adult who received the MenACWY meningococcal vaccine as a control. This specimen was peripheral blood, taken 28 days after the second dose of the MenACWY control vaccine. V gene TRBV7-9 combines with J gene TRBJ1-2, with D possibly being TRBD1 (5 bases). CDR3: CASSLAQGHGYTF. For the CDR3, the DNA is TGTGCCAGCAGCTTAGCGCAGGGCCATGGCTACACCTTC.